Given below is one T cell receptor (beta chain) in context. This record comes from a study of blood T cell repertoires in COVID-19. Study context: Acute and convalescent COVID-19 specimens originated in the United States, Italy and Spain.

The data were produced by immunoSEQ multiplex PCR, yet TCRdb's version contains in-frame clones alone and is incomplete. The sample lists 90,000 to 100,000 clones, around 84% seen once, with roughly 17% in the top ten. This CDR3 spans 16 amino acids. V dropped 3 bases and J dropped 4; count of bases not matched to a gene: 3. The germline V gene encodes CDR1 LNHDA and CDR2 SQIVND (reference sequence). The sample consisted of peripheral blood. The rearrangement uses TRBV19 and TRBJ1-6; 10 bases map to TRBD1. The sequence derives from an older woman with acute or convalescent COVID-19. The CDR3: CASSIGTGAYNSPLHF. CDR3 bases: TGTGCCAGTAGTATTGGGACAGGGGCATATAATTCACCCCTCCACTTT.